The 10 T cell receptor beta chains in this list originate from one sample, sequenced in a study of blood T cell repertoires in COVID-19. TCRdb's copy holds only in-frame clones and misses some; the assay was immunoSEQ multiplex PCR. This table holds 100,000 or so clones, roughly 92% found once. Material for sequencing was peripheral blood. The receptors here all came from a man aged 65 to 79 with acute or convalescent COVID-19.

V and J are TRBV6-2 or TRBV6-3 and TRBJ1-6; 7 nucleotides agree with TRBD1. V lost 4 bases and J lost 13; bases outside the gene matches: 10. The CDR3 runs 14 residues. CDR1 is MNHEY and CDR2 is SVGEGT in the germline V gene. In DNA form, the CDR3 reads TGTGCCAGCAGTTTCGACAGGGCCGCGTTGCCCCTCCACTTT. Encoded protein: CASSFDRAALPLHF.

This rearrangement joins TRBV28 to TRBJ1-4, with D unclear. CDR1 is MDHEN and CDR2 is SYDVKM in the germline V gene. Between the trimmed V and J ends, which lost 6 bases and 0 bases, there was a span of 8 bases. The CDR3 has 14 residues. The CDR3 DNA sequence: TGTGCCAGCAGCGCGGCCCCAACTAATGAAAAACTGTTTTTT. This encodes CASSAAPTNEKLFF.

V is TRBV11-3 and J is TRBJ2-5; 8 bases align to TRBD1. The V gene end was trimmed by 5 bases and the J gene end by 1 base; junction bases not matched to a gene: 12. CDR3 length: 17 amino acids. Germline assignment: CDR1 SGHNT and CDR2 YENEEA. CDR3 in amino acids: CASSPGDRWTSQETQYF. The CDR3 DNA follows: TGTGCCAGCAGCCCTGGGGACAGGTGGACGTCCCAAGAGACCCAGTACTTC.

The V call is TRBV28, the J call TRBJ1-4; 7 nucleotides match TRBD1. Trimming removed 2 bases from V and 0 bases from J; junction bases left unmatched: 12. CDR1 and CDR2 from the germline V gene are MDHEN and SYDVKM. The CDR3 has 19 amino acids. The CDR3 reads CASSLGVSDRPATNEKLFF. Written as DNA, the CDR3 is TGTGCCAGCAGTTTAGGAGTTTCGGACAGGCCTGCAACTAATGAAAAACTGTTTTTT.

The chain combines TRBV5-1 with TRBJ1-4, with TRBD1 matching 7 bases. The V gene's germline CDR1 is SGHRS and CDR2 YFSETQ. The CDR3 spans 14 residues. V shed 4 bases, J shed 6 bases, and the junction held 6 bases outside the gene matches. The CDR3 reads CASSTRGTDEKLFF. In DNA form, the CDR3 reads TGCGCCAGCAGCACCAGGGGGACGGATGAAAAACTGTTTTTT.

This clone was found once. This chain connects TRBV5-1 to TRBJ1-2; D ambiguous. Deletions cut 0 bases from V and 8 bases from J, with 14 bases between. The CDR3 runs 14 residues. CDR1 and CDR2 (germline): SGHRS, YFSETQ. CDR3 DNA: TGCGCCAGCAGCTTGGCCGGGGAAGCAAGGGGCTACACCTTC. It yields the protein CASSLAGEARGYTF.

V and J are TRBV9 and TRBJ2-7; 11 bases match TRBD2. After removal of 3 bases from V and 3 bases from J, the junction contained 5 bases not matched to a gene. The CDR3 extends over 15 amino acids. The germline V gene has CDR1 SGDLS and CDR2 YYNGEE. The CDR3 sequence: CASSEGTSGRYEQYF. The DNA for the CDR3 is TGTGCCAGCAGCGAGGGGACTAGCGGACGCTACGAGCAGTACTTC.

The chain uses TRBV7-9 and TRBJ2-7, with TRBD2 matching over 11 bases. The CDR3 is 14 residues long. With V trimmed by 5 bases and J by 5 bases, 5 bases remained unmatched. Germline V gene lookup returns CDR1 SEHNR and CDR2 FQNEAQ (reference sequence). CDR3 amino acids: CASSLSGRADEQYF. The CDR3 DNA sequence: TGTGCCAGCAGCCTTAGCGGGAGGGCCGACGAGCAGTACTTC.

The genes are TRBV4-1 and TRBJ1-2; 7 positions match TRBD1. Germline-derived CDR1 and CDR2 are MGHRA and YSYEKL. This CDR3 is 15 amino acids long. The ends lost 7 bases at V and 3 bases at J; junction bases unmatched: 11. This CDR3 reads CASKKVARGDYGYTF. The CDR3, as DNA: TGCGCCAGCAAAAAGGTCGCCAGGGGGGACTATGGCTACACCTTC.

The chain has TRBV28 and TRBJ2-7, with D possibly TRBD2 on 7 matching bases. V shed 11 bases and J shed 3 bases, with 14 bases lying between them. The CDR3 sequence is 12 residues long. Germline V gene sequence: CDR1 MDHEN, CDR2 SYDVKM. The CDR3 spells CALGGAGYEQYF. For the CDR3, the DNA is TGTGCCTTAGGGGGGGCGGGCTACGAGCAGTACTTC.